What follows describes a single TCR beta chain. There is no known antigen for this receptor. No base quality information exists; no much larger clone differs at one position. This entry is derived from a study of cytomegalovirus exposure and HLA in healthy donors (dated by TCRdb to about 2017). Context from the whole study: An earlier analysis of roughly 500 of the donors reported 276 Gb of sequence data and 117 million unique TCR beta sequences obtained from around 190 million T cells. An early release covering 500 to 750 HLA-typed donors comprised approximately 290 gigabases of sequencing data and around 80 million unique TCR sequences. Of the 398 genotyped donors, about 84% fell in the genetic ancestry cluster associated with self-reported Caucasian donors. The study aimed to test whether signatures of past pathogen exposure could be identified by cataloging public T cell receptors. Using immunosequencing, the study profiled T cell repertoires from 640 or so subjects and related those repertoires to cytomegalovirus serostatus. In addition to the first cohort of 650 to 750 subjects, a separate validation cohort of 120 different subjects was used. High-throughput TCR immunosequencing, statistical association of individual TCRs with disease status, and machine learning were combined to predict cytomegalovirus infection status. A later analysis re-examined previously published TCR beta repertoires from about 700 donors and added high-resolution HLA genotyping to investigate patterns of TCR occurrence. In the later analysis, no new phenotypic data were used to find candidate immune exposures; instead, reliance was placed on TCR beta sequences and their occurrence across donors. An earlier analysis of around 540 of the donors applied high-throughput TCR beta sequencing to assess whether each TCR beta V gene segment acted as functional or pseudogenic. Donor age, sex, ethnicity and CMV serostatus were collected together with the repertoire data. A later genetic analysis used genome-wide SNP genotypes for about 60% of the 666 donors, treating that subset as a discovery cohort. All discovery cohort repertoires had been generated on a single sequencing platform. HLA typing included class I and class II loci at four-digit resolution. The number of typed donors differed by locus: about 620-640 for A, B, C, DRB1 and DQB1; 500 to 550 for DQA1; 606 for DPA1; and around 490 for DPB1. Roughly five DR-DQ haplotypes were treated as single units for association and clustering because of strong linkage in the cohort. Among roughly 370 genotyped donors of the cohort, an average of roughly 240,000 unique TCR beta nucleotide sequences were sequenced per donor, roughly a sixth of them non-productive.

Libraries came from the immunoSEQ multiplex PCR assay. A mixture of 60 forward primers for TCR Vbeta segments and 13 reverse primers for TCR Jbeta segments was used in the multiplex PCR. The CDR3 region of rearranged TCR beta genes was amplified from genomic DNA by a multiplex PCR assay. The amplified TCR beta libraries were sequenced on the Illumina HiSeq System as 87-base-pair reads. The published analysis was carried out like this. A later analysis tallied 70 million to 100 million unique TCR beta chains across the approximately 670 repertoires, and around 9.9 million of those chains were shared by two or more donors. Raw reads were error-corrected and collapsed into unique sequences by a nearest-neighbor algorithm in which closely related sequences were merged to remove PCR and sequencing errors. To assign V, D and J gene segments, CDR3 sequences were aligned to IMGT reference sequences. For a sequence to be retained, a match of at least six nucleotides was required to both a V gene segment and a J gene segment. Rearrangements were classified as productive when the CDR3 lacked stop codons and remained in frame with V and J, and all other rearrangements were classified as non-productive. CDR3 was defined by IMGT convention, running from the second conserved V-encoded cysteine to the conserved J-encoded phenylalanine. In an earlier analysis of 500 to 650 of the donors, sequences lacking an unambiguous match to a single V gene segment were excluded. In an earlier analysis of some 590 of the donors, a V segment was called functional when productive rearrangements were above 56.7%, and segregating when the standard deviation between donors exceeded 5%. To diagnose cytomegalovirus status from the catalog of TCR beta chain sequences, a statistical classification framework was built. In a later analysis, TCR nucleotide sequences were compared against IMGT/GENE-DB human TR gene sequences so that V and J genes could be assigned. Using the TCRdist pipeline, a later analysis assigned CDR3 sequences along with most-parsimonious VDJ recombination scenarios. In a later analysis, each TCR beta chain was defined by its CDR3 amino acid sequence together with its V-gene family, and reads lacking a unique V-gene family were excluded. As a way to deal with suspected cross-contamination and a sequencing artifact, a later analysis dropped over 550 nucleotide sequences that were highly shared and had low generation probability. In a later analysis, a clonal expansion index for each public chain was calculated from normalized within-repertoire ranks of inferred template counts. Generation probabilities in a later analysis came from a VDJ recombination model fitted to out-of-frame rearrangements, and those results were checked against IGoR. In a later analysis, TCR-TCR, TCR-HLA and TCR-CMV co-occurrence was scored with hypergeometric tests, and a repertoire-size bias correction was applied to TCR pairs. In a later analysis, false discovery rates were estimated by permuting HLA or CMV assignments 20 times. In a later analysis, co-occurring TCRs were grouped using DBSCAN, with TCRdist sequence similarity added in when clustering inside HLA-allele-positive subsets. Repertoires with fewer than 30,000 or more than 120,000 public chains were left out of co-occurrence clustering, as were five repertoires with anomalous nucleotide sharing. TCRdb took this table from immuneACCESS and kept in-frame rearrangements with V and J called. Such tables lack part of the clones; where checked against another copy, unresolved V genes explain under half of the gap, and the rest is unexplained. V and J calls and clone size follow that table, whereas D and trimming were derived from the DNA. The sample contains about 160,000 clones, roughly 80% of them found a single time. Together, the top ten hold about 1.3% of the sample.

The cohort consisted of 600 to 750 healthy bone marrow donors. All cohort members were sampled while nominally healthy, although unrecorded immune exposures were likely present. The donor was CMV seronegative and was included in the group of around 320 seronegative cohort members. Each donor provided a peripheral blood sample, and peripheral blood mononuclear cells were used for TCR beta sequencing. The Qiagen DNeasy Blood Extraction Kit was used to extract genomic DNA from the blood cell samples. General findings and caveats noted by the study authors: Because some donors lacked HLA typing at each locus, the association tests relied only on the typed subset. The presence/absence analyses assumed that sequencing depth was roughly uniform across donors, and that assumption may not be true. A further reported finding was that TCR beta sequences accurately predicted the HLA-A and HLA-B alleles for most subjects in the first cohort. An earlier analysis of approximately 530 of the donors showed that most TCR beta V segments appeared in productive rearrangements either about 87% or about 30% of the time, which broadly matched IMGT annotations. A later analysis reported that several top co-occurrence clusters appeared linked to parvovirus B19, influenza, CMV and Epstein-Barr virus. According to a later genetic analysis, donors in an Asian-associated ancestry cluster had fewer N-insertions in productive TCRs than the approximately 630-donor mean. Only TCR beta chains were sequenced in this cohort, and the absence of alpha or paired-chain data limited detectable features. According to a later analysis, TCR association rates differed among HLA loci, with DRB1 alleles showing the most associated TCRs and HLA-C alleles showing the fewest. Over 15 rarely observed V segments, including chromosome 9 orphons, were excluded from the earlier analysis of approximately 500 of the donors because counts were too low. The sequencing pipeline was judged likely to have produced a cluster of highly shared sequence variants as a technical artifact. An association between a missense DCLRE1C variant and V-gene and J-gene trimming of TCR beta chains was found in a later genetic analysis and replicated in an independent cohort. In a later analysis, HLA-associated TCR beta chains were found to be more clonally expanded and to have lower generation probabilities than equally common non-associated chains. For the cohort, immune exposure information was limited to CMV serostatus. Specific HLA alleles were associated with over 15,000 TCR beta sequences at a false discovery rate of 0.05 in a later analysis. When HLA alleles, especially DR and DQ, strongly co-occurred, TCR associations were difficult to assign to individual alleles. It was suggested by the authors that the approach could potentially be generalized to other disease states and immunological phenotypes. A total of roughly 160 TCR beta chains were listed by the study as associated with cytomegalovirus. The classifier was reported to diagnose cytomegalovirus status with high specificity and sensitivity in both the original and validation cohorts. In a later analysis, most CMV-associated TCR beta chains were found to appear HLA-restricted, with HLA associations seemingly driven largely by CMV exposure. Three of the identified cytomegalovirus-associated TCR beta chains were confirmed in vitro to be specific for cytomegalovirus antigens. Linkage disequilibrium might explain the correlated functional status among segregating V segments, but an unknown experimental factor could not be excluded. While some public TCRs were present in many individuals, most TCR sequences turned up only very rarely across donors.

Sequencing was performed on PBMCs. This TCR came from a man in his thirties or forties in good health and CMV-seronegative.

The CDR3 region: CAWKGRDTQYF. The sequence in DNA is TGTGCCTGGAAAGGGAGGGATACGCAGTATTTT. Here the chain combines TRBV30 and TRBJ2-3, and perhaps TRBD2 as D gene, on 6 matching bases. V drops 4 bases and J drops 6 bases, leaving 8 bases in between. The CDR3 covers 11 residues, taking in both the cysteine and the phenylalanine. The retained sequence is limited to the CDR3, 33 bases, with the frame set at the first base. From the germline V gene (reference sequence), CDR1 is GTSNPN and CDR2 is SVGIG. Here the CDR3 is joined to the reference TRBV30 and TRBJ2-3 genes, and the full variable domain is: SQTIHQWPATLVQPVGSPLSLECTVEGTSNPNLYWYRQAAGRGLQLLFYSVGIGQISSEVPQNLSASRPQDRQFILSSKKLLLSDSGFYLCAWKGRDTQYFGPGTRLTVL.